This TCR beta chain is drawn from a study of siplizumab effects on memory and regulatory T cells. Note on this clone: What it recognizes is unknown.

Trimming removed 5 bases at V and 5 bases at J, with 14 bases between. The CDR3 has 14 amino acids. Germline loops: CDR1 MNHNS, CDR2 SASEGT. Researchers sequenced unstimulated naive, memory, effector memory and TEMRA subsets in three donor pairs. Data came from immunoSEQ multiplex PCR; TCRdb stores just in-frame clones and leaves some out. This table has just over 60,000 clones, approximately 79% appearing once. Study-level findings and limits: Whether the proliferating Tregs (from siplizumab cultures) were suppressive was not confirmed.

The receptor comes from a human donor in good health. The chain links TRBV6-1 to TRBJ2-3; D may be TRBD1 or TRBD2 (6 bases each). Sequenced: memory CD4+ T cells sorted from blood. As DNA, the CDR3 is TGTGCCAGCAGTCCCCTAGGGGGGATAGATACGCAGTATTTT. Translation gives CASSPLGGIDTQYF.